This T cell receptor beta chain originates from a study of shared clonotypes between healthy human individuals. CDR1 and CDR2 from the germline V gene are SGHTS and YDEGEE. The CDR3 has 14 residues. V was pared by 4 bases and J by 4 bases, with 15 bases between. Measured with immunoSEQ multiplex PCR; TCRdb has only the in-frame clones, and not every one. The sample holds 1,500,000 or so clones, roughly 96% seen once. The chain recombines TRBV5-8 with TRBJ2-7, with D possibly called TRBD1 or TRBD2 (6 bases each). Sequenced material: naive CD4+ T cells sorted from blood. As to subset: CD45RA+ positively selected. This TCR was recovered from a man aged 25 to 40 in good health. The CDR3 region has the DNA TGTGCCAGCAGCCGGAAGGGGGGAAGTTACGAGCAGTACTTC. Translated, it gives CASSRKGGSYEQYF. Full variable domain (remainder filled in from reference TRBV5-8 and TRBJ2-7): EAGVTQSPTHLIKTRGQQATLRCSPISGHTSVYWYQQALGLGLQFLLWYDEGEERNRGNFPPRFSGRQFPNYSSELNVNALELEDSALYLCASSRKGGSYEQYFGPGTRLTVT.